This T cell receptor beta chain was sequenced for a study of blood T cells in healthy people across ages (dated by TCRdb to 2014 to 2015). About the full investigation: In model experiments, roughly one uniquely barcoded TCR beta cDNA molecule per two T cells was captured by template switching. The study measured age-related changes in TCR beta repertoire diversity using deep sequencing normalized with unique cDNA molecular identifiers. Four age groups were formed from the donors: young (average approximately 15 years), middle-aged (around 39), aged (more than 55) and long-lived (roughly 88). To avoid experimental bias, donors of different ages were randomly spread across the sequencing lanes. The study analyzed two additional independent replicas of 1 million unique cDNA reads from the same blood draw for two donors, one aged 18 to 29 and one aged 80 or older.

Library preparation was by 5' RACE. Instrument used: Illumina HiSeq 2500. The second PCR ran for about 6 to 11 cycles and used a J-beta primer mix along with a sample-barcoded 5' primer. Each TCR beta cDNA molecule received a unique molecular identifier from a template-switch 5' adaptor carrying 12 random nucleotides. Each sample yielded at least 3 million CDR3-containing paired-end reads. First-strand cDNA synthesis was performed from all RNA using the Mint cDNA synthesis kit, with priming by a TRBC-specific oligonucleotide. After uracil-DNA glycosylase treatment, a first 18-cycle PCR used universal primers M1SS and BC2_uni_R on all cDNA. Per the source publication's procedure: For normalization, 1 million high-quality reads were randomly selected from each sample, with every read carrying a distinct molecular identifier. Reads with shared molecular identifiers were discarded instead of being binned into consensus sequences. MiTCR, run with a Q25 quality threshold and the strictest error-elimination algorithm, handled CDR3 identification, clonotype clustering and error correction. A nonparametric unseen species model with Euler transformation was used to estimate a lower bound on total TCR beta diversity. The public reads were run again by TCRdb, first through fastp at Q25 and then through MiXCR, and only productive beta chains were kept. Rows matching on CDR3 protein sequence are summarized as one entry with the most common DNA and genes. The V and J calls were determined by TCRdb, not by the authors. For this sample there are about 680,000 distinct CDR3 sequences; approximately 49% appear just once. The top ten clonotypes cover 25% to 35% of the sample.

Systemically healthy Caucasian individuals from Russia, some 40 in total and aged 6 to 90 years, were included as donors. Each donor gave approximately 9.3 milliliters of peripheral blood, collected into EDTA-treated Vacutainer tubes. Ficoll-Paque density-gradient centrifugation was used to isolate PBMCs, with at least 6.5 million per sample. Trizol reagent was used to extract total RNA from the PBMCs, yielding at least 5 micrograms per sample. Naive CD45RAhigh/CD27high T cell percentages were measured by flow cytometry on a PBMC aliquot from every donor. Results and caveats for the whole study, not just this receptor: Estimates of total diversity based on one million sequenced T cells were considered lower bounds and underestimates. Because the CMV infection status of the donors was unknown, age-related changes in expanded clonotypes may potentially have been confounded. Compared with the aged group, the long-lived group had more naive CD4+ T cells, fewer expanded clones and increased TCR diversity, a pattern suggesting age selection. Conclusive comparison of naive and antigen-experienced compartments was prevented by the profiling of bulk unsorted PBMCs. The percentage of naive T cells measured by flow cytometry correlated strongly with observed TCR beta diversity. As age increased, observed TCR beta diversity per million T cells dropped in a roughly linear way, and a significant reduction was already evident by age 40.

CDR1 is given as SGHTA and CDR2 as FQGNSA, both from the germline V gene. From its cysteine to its phenylalanine, the CDR3 spans 13 amino acids. Of the read, only the CDR3 DNA is kept; its 39 bases are in frame from base 1. Trimming leaves V shorter by 7 bases and J shorter by 1 base, with the junction holding 3 bases beyond the gene matches. For this clonotype: Its antigen is still unknown. One base away there is no much larger clone; base qualities are not given.

The clonotype was recovered from a woman aged 55-69 years in good health. The rearranged segments are TRBV7-2 and TRBJ2-5; TRBD1 matches 7 bases in the middle. Material: blood. The DNA sequence reads TGTGCCAGCAACAGGGACAGCCAAGAGACCCAGTACTTC. This sequence encodes CASNRDSQETQYF.